The source of this T cell receptor beta chain is a study of blood T cell repertoires in COVID-19. Individuals aged roughly 18 to 95 years were recruited from roughly 22 US areas. Germline CDR1 reads MNHEY; CDR2 reads SVGEGT. With 2 bases removed from V and 3 bases from J, the gap between germline ends came to 13 bases. CDR3 size: 15 residues. Original handling: Reference gene primer amplification in the assay estimated nucleated cell counts. The repertoire was sequenced with immunoSEQ multiplex PCR; TCRdb's copy has only in-frame clones and lacks some. That table supplies the V and J calls and clone size; D and trimming were determined from the DNA. This table holds tens of thousands of clones, roughly two thirds found once.

The TCR sequence derives from a woman in her sixties or seventies who had been exposed to COVID-19. The J gene is TRBJ2-5, the V gene TRBV6-2 or TRBV6-3; D is uncertain. Sequencing input: PBMCs or T cells enriched from blood (not recorded which). The DNA of the CDR3 is TGTGCCAGCAGTTACGTTCTTCCTCGGGAAGAGACCCAGTACTTC. It is translated as CASSYVLPREETQYF.